This T cell receptor (beta chain) is from a study of metastatic and nonmetastatic thyroid tumors. Findings and limits, study-wide: As reported, TCR beta diversity in blood and tumor was significantly higher in malignant thyroid tumors than in benign nodules.

As to this clone: Its antigen is as yet unknown. Other DNA sequences of this sample code for an identical CDR3.

TCRdb reprocessed the PCR reads using MiXCR. Found here are 30,000 to 45,000 clones, approximately 30% of them singletons; the top ten hold 9.5% to 13%. Patients had received no treatment of any kind before thyroid surgery. This CDR3 is built from 16 residues. Germline CDR1 and CDR2: MNHEY and SVGEGT. V dropped 2 bases and J dropped 1; count of bases not matched to a gene: 5. This TCR was sampled from a male donor with papillary thyroid cancer or a benign thyroid nodule (not recorded which). Some clones in this sample may be carry-over from other donors' samples. The chain employs TRBV6-2 or TRBV6-3 and TRBJ2-5, with 9 positions matching TRBD2. Material: blood. CDR3 DNA: TGTGCCAGCAGTTACAGGCGGGGGGGGCGCCAAGAGACCCAGTACTTC. It encodes CASSYRRGGRQETQYF.